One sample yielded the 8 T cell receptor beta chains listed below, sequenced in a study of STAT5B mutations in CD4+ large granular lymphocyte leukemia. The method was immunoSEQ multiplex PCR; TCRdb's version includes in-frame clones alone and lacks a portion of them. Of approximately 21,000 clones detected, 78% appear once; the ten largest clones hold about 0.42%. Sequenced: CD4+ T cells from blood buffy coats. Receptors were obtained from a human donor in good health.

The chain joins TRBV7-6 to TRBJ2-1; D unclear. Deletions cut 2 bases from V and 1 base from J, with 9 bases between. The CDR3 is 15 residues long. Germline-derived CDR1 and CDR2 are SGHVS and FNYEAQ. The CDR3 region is CASSLLRLSYNEQFF. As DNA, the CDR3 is TGTGCCAGCAGCTTATTGAGACTTTCCTACAATGAGCAGTTCTTC.

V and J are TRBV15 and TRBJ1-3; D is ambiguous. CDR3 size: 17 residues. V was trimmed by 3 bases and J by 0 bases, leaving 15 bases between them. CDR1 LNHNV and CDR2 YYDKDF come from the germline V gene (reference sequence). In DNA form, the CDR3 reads TGTGCCACCAGCAGCCTTTCTAGGAGCTTCTCTGGAAACACCATATATTTT. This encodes CATSSLSRSFSGNTIYF.

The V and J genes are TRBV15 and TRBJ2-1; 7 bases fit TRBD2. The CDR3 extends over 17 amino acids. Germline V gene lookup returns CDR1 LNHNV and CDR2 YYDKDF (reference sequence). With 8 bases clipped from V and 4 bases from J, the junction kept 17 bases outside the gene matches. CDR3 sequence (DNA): TGTGCCACCCCCGTGCCGGTGGGCGGGAGTTGTTACAATGAGCAGTTCTTC. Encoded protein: CATPVPVGGSCYNEQFF.

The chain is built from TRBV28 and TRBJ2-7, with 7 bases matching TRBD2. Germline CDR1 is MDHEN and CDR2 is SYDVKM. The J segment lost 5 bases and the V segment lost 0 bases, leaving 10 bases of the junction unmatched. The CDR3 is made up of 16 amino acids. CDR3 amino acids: CASSLWGLGGGHEQYF. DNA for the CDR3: TGTGCCAGCAGTTTATGGGGGTTGGGGGGAGGGCACGAGCAGTACTTC.

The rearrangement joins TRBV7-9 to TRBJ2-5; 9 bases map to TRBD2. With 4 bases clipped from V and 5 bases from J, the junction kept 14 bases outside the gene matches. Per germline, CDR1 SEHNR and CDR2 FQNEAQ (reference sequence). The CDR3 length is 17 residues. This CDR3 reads CASSSRWGREGVETQYF. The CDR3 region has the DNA TGTGCCAGCAGCTCTCGCTGGGGGCGGGAGGGCGTGGAGACCCAGTACTTC.

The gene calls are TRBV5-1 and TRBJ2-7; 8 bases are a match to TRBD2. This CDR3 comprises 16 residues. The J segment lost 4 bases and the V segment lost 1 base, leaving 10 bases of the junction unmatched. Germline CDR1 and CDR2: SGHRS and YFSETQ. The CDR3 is CASSLSTGTSSYEQYF. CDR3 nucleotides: TGCGCCAGCAGCTTGTCCACCGGGACTAGTTCTTACGAGCAGTACTTC.

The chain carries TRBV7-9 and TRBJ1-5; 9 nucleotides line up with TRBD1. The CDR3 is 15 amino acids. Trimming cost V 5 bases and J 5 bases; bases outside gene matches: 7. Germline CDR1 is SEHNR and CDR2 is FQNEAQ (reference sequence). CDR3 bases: TGTGCCAGCAGCCCGACAGGGGGGGGGTATCAGCCCCAGCATTTT. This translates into CASSPTGGGYQPQHF.

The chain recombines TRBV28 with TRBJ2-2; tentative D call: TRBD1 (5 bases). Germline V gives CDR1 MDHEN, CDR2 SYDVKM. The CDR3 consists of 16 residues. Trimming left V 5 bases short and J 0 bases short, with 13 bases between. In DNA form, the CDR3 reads TGTGCCAGCAGTGGGTTAGGCAGGGCGAACACCGGGGAGCTGTTTTTT. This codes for CASSGLGRANTGELFF.